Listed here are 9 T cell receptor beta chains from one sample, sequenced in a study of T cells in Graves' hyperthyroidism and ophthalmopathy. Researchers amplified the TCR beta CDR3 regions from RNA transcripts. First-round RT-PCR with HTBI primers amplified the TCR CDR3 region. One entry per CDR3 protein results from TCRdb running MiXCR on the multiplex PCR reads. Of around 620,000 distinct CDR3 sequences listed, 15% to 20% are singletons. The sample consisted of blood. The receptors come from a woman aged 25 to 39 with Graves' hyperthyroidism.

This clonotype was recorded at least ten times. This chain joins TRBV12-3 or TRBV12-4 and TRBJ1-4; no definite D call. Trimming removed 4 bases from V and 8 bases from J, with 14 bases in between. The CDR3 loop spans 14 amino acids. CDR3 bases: TGTGCCAGCAGTTACGGGGATTTGGACGAAAAACTGTTTTTT. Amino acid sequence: CASSYGDLDEKLFF.

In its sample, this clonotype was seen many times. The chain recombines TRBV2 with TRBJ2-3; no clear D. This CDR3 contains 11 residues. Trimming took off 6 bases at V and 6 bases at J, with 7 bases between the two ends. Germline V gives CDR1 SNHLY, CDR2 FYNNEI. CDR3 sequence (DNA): TGTGCCAGCAGCGTAGAGGATACGCAGTATTTT. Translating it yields CASSVEDTQYF.

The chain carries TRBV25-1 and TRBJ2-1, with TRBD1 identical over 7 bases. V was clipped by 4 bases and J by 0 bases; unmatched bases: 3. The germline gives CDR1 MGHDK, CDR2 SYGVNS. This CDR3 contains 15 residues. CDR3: CASSGPGGSYNEQFF. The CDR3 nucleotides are TGTGCCAGCAGTGGACCAGGGGGCTCCTACAATGAGCAGTTCTTC.

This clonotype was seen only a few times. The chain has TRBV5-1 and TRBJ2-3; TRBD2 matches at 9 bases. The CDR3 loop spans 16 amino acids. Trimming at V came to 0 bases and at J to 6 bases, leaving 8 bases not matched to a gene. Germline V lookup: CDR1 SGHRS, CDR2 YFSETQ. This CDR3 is CASSLGGSGSRDTQYF. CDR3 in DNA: TGCGCCAGCAGCTTGGGGGGTAGCGGGAGCAGGGATACGCAGTATTTT.

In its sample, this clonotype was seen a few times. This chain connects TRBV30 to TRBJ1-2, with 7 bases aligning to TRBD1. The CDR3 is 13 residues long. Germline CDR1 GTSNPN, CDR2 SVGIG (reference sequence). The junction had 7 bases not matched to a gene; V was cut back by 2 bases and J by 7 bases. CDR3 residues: CAWSSGRGVGYTF. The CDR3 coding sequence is TGTGCCTGGAGTAGTGGCAGGGGGGTTGGCTACACCTTC.

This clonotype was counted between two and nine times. CDR3 in amino acids: CASSWWGNGYTF. The CDR3 coding sequence is TGTGCCAGCAGTTGGTGGGGTAATGGCTACACCTTC. The chain links TRBV25-1 to TRBJ1-2; D is unresolved. Trimming took 5 bases from V and 6 from J, leaving 10 bases between them. CDR1 is MGHDK, CDR2 SYGVNS, per germline. The CDR3 sequence is 12 residues long.

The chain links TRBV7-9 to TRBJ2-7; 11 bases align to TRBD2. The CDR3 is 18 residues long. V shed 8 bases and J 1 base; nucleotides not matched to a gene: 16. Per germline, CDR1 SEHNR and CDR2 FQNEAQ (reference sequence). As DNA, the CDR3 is TGTGCCAGCTCACCAGGAAATCTAGCGGGAGGCCTATCCTACGAGCAGTACTTC. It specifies CASSPGNLAGGLSYEQYF. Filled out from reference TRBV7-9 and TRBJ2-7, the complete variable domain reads DTGVSQNPRHKITKRGQNVTFRCDPISEHNRLYWYRQTLGQGPEFLTYFQNEAQLEKSRLLSDRFSAERPKGSFSTLEIQRTEQGDSAMYLCASSPGNLAGGLSYEQYFGPGTRLTVT.

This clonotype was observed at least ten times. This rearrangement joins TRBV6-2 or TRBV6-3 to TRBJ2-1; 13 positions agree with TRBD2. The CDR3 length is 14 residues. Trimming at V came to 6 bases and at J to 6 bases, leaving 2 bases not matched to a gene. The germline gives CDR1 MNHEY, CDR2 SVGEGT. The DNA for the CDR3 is TGTGCCAGCAGGGGACTAGCGGGGACCAATGAGCAGTTCTTC. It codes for CASRGLAGTNEQFF.

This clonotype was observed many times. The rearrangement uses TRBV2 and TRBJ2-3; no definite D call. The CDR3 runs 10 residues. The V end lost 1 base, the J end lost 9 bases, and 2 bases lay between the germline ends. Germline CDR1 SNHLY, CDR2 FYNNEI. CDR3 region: CASSEGTQYF. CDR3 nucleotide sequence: TGTGCCAGCAGTGAAGGGACGCAGTATTTT.